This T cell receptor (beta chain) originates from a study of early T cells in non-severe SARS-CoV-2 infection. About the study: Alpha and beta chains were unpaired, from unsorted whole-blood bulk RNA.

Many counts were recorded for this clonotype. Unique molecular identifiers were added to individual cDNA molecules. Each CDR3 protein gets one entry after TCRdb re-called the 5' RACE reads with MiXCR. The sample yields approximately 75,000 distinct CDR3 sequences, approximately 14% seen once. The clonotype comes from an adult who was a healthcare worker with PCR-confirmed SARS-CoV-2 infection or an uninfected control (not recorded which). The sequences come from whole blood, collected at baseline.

The CDR3 coding sequence is TGTGCCAGCAGTTTCGATGCCTACAATGAGCAGTTCTTC. Its translation: CASSFDAYNEQFF. The chain recombines TRBV12-3 or TRBV12-4 with TRBJ2-1; D unresolved. This CDR3 spans 13 amino acids. Trimming removed 3 bases from V and 2 bases from J, with 5 bases in between.